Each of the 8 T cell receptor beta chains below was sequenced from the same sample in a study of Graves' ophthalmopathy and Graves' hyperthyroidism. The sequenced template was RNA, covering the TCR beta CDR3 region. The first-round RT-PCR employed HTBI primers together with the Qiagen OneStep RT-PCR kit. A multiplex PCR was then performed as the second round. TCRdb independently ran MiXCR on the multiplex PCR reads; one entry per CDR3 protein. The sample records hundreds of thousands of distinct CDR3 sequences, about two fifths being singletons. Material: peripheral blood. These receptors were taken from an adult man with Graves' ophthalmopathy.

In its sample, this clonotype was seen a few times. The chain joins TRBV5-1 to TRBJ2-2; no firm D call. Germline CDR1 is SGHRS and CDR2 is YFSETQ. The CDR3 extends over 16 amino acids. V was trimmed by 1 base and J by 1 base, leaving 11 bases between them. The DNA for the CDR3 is TGCGCCAGCAGCTTGTCCGGGCCGTTGAACACCGGGGAGCTGTTTTTT. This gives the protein CASSLSGPLNTGELFF.

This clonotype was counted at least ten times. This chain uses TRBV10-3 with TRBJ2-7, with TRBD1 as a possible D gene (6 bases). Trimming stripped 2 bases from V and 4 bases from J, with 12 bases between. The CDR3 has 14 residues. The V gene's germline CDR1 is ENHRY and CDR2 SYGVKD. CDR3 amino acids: CAISETGIGYEQYF. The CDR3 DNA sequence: TGTGCCATCAGTGAGACAGGGATTGGGTACGAGCAGTACTTC.

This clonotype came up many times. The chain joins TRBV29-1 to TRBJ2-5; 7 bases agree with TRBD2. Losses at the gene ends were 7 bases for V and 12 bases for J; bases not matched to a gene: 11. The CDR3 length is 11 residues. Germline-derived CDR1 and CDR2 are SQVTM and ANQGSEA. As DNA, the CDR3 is TGCAGCGCTGACTTCCGGGAGGAGGAGTACTTC. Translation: CSADFREEEYF.

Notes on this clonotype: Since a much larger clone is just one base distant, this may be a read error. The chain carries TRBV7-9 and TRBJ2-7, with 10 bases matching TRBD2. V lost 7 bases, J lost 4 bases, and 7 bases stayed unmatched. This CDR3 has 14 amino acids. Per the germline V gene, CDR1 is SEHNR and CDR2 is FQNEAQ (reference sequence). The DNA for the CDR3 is TGTGCCAGCAACACCCTAGCGGGAGTGTACGAGCAGTACTTC. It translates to CASNTLAGVYEQYF.

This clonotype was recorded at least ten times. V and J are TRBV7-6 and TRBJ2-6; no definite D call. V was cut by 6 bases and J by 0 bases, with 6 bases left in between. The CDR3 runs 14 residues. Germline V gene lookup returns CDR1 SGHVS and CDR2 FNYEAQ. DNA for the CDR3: TGTGCCAGCAGACCATACTCTGGGGCCAACGTCCTGACTTTC. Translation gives CASRPYSGANVLTF.

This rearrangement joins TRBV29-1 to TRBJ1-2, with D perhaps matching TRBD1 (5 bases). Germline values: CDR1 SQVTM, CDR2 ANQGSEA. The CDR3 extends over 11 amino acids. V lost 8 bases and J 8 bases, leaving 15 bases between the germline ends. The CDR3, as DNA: TGCAGCAATCGAGGCAGGGAGGGCTACACCTTC. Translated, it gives CSNRGREGYTF. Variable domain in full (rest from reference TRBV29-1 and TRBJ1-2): SAVISQKPSRDICQRGTSLTIQCQVDSQVTMMFWYRQQPGQSLTLIATANQGSEATYESGFVIDKFPISRPNLTFSTLTVSNMSPEDSSIYLCSNRGREGYTFGSGTRLTVV.

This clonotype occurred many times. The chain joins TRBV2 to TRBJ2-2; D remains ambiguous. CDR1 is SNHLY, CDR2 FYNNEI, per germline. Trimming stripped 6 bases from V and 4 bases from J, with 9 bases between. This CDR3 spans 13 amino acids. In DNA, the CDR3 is TGTGCCAGCAGGCCCTTGAGCACCGGGGAGCTGTTTTTT. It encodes CASRPLSTGELFF.

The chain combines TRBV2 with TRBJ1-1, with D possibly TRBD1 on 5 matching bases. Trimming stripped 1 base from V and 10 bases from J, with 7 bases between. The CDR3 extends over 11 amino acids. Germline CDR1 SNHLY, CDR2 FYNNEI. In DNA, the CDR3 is TGTGCCAGCAGTGAAGGGGGCGCAGCTTTCTTT. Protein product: CASSEGGAAFF.